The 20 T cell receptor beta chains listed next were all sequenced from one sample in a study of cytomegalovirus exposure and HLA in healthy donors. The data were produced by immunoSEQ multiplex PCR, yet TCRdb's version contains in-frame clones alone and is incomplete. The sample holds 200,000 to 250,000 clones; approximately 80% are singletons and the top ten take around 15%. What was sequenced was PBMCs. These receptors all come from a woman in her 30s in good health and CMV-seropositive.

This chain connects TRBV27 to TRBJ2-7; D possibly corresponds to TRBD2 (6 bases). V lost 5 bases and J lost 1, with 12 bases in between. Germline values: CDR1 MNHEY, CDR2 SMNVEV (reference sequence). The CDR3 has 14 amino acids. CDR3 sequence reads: CASSGGSVSYEQYF. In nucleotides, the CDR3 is TGTGCCAGCAGTGGGGGGAGCGTATCCTACGAGCAGTACTTC.

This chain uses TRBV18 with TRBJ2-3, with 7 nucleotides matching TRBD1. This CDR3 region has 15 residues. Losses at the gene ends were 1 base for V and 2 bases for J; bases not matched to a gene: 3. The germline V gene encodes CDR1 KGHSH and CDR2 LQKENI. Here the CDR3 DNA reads TGTGCCAGCTCACCACTCGGACAGGACACAGATACGCAGTATTTT. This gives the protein CASSPLGQDTDTQYF.

The CDR3 reads CASSVEGYEQYF. CDR3 coding DNA: TGTGCCAGCAGCGTAGAAGGGTACGAGCAGTACTTC. The J gene is TRBJ2-7, the V gene TRBV9; D ambiguous. The ends were cut back, 0 bases at V and 4 bases at J, with 5 bases in the middle. From germline, CDR1 is SGDLS and CDR2 YYNGEE. The CDR3 length is 12 residues.

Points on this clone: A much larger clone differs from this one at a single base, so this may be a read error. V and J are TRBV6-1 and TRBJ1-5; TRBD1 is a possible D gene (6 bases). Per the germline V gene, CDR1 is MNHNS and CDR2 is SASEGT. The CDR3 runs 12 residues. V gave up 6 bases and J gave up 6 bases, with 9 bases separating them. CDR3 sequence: CASRAGVQPQHF. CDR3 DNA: TGTGCCAGCAGAGCAGGGGTTCAGCCCCAGCATTTT.

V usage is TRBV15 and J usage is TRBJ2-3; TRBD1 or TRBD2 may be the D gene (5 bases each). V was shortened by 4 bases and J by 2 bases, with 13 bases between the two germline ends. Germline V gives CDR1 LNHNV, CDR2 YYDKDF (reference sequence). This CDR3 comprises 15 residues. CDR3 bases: TGTGCCACCAGCATGGGGGAGAGGGCCACAGATACGCAGTATTTT. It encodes CATSMGERATDTQYF. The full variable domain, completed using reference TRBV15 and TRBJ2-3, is DAMVIQNPRYQVTQFGKPVTLSCSQTLNHNVMYWYQQKSSQAPKLLFHYYDKDFNNEADTPDNFQSRRPNTSFCFLDIRSPGLGDTAMYLCATSMGERATDTQYFGPGTRLTVL.

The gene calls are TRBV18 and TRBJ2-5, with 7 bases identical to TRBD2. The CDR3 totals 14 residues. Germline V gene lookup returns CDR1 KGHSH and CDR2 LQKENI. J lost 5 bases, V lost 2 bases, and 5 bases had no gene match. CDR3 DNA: TGTGCCAGCTCACCAGCGGGAGCATCCGAGACCCAGTACTTC. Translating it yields CASSPAGASETQYF.

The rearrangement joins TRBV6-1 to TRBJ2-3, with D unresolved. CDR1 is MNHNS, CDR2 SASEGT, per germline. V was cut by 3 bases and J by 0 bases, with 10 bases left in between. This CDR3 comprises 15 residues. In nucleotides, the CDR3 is TGTGCCAGCAGTGAGGGCGTCGGTAGCACAGATACGCAGTATTTT. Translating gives CASSEGVGSTDTQYF.

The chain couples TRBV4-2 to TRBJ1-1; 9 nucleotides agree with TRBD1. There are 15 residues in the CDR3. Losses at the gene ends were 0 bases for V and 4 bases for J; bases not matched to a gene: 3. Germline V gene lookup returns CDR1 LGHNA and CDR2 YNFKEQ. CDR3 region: CASSQEQGASTEAFF. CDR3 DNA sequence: TGTGCCAGCAGCCAAGAACAGGGGGCGAGCACTGAAGCTTTCTTT.

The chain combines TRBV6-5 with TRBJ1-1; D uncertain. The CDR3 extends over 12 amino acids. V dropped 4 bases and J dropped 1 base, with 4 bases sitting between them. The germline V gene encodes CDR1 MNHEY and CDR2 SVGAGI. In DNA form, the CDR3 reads TGTGCCAGCAGTTTTCAGAACACTGAAGCTTTCTTT. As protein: CASSFQNTEAFF.

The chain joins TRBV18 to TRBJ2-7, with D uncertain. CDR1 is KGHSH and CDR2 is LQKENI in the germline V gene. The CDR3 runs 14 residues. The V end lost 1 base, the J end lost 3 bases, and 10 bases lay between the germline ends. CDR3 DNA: TGTGCCAGCTCACCACAAGGTTGGGACTACGAGCAGTACTTC. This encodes CASSPQGWDYEQYF.

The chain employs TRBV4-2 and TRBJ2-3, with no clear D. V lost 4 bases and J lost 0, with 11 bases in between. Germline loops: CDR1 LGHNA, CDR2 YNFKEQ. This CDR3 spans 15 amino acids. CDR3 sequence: CASSLRRESTDTQYF. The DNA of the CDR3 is TGTGCCAGCAGCCTTCGTCGCGAGAGCACAGATACGCAGTATTTT.

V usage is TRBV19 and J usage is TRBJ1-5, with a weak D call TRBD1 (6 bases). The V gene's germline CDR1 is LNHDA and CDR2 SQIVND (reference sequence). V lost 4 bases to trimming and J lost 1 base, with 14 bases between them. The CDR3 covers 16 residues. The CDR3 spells CASSSQGTKSNQPQHF. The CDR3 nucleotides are TGTGCCAGTAGTAGCCAGGGGACGAAGAGCAATCAGCCCCAGCATTTT.

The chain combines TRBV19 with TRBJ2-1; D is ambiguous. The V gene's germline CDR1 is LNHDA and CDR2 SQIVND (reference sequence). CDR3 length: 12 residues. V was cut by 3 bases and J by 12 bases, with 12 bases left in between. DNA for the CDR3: TGTGCCAGTAGTATGGTCGGAATGGGGCAGTTCTTC. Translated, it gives CASSMVGMGQFF.

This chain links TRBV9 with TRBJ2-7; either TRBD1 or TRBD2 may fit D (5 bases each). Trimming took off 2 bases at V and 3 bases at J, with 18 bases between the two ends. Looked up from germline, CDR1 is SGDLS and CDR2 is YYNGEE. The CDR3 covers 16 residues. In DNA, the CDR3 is TGTGCCAGCAGCGTCGAAACAGGCTCGGGGTACTACGAGCAGTACTTC. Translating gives CASSVETGSGYYEQYF.

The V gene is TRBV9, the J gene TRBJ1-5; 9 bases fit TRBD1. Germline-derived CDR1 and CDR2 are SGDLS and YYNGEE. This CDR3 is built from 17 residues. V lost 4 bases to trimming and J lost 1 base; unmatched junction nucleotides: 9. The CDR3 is CASSPHAGTGSNQPQHF. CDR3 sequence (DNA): TGTGCCAGCAGCCCCCACGCGGGGACAGGGAGCAATCAGCCCCAGCATTTT. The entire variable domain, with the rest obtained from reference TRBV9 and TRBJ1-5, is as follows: DSGVTQTPKHLITATGQRVTLRCSPRSGDLSVYWYQQSLDQGLQFLIQYYNGEERAKGNILERFSAQQFPDLHSELNLSSLELGDSALYFCASSPHAGTGSNQPQHFGDGTRLSIL.

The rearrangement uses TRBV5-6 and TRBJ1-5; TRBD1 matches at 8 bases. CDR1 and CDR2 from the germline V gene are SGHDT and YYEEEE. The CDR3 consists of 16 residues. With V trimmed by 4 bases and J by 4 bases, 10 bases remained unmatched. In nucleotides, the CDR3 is TGTGCCAGCAGCCTAACGACAGGGGTGGTAAATCAGCCCCAGCATTTT. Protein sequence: CASSLTTGVVNQPQHF.

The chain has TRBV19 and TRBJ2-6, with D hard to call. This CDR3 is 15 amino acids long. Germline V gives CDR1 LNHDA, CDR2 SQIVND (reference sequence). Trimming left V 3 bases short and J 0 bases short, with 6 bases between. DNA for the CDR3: TGTGCCAGTAGTATGGAATCCTCTGGGGCCAACGTCCTGACTTTC. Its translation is CASSMESSGANVLTF.

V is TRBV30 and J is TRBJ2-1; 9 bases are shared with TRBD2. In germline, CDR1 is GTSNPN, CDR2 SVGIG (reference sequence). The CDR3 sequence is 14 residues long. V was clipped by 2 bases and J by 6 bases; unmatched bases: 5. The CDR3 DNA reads TGTGCCTGGAGTCCTAGCGGGAATATCAATGAGCAGTTCTTC. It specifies CAWSPSGNINEQFF.

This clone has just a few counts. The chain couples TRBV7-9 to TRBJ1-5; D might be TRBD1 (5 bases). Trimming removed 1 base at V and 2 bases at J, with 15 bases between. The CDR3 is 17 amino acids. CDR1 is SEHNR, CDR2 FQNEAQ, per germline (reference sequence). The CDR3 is CASSLGSTRDGNQPQHF. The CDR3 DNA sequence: TGTGCCAGCAGCTTAGGATCGACCCGGGACGGCAATCAGCCCCAGCATTTT.

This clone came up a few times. CDR3 region: CASSLGTGVSGNTEAFF. The CDR3 DNA sequence: TGCGCCAGCAGCTTGGGGACAGGGGTTAGCGGGAACACTGAAGCTTTCTTT. The chain carries TRBV5-1 and TRBJ1-1, with 9 positions matching TRBD1. The J segment lost 1 base and the V segment lost 0 bases, leaving 7 bases of the junction unmatched. CDR1 is SGHRS and CDR2 is YFSETQ in the germline V gene. The CDR3 has 17 residues.